The rows below give T cell receptor beta chains drawn from one sample of a study of T cells in Graves' hyperthyroidism and ophthalmopathy. TCRdb redid the calling of the multiplex PCR reads with MiXCR, one entry per CDR3 protein. The sample contains hundreds of thousands of distinct CDR3 sequences, 13% of which appear only once. Material: blood. Source of these receptors: a woman between 18 and 30 years old with Graves' hyperthyroidism. Both conserved end residues are part of each CDR3. A D gene is named only where the DNA matches it firmly. The listing skips clone size in some rows; elsewhere it reads once, few, many or a size class.

CDR3 length	D gene	J gene	V gene	clone size	CDR3 DNA	CDR3 protein
15	-	TRBJ2-2	TRBV5-5	-	TGTGCCAGCAGCTCCGCAGGGTCGAACACCGGGGAGCTGTTTTTT	CASSSAGSNTGELFF
13	-	TRBJ2-2	TRBV7-8	many	TGTGCCAGCAGCTTAGGGGGGGACGGGGAGCTGTTTTTT	CASSLGGDGELFF
14	TRBD1	TRBJ1-1	TRBV19	-	TGTGCCAGTAGTTTCACAGGGGGCGAAGATGGAACTTTCTTT	CASSFTGGEDGTFF
16	-	TRBJ1-4	TRBV4-1	few	TGCGCCAGCAGCCGTCTTTGGGCCGAGGATGTCGAAAAACTGTTTTTT	CASSRLWAEDVEKLFF
15	TRBD1	TRBJ1-4	TRBV9	-	TGTGCCAGCAGCGTCCAGGGGGCGATAAGTGAAAAACTGTTTTTT	CASSVQGAISEKLFF
13	-	TRBJ1-5	TRBV28	many	TGTGCTGCAGAGGGGGACCGCAATCAGCCCCAGCATTTT	CAAEGDRNQPQHF
15	TRBD1	TRBJ1-2	TRBV7-8	many	TGTGCCAGCAGCCAGGACAGGGTAAAGAACTATGGCTACACCTTC	CASSQDRVKNYGYTF
18	TRBD2	TRBJ2-1	TRBV3-1	-	TGTGCCAGCAGCCCGGCACTAGCGGGGGGGCCTAAAGTCAATGAGCAGTTCTTC	CASSPALAGGPKVNEQFF
12	-	TRBJ2-3	TRBV10-3	-	TGTGCCATCAGTGTAGAGGCAGATACGCAGTATTTT	CAISVEADTQYF
16	TRBD2	TRBJ2-3	TRBV18	-	TGTGCCAGCTCATCTGAGACTAGCGGGAGTGGTGATACGCAGTATTTT	CASSSETSGSGDTQYF
14	-	TRBJ2-2	TRBV30	-	TGTGCCATCGACCTGGGGGCAACCACCGGGGAGCTGTTTTTT	CAIDLGATTGELFF
14	-	TRBJ2-6	TRBV7-9	-	TGTGCCAGCAGCATGAGCTCTGGGGCCAACGTCCTGACTTTC	CASSMSSGANVLTF
15	TRBD1	TRBJ2-1	TRBV29-1	many	TGCAGCGCCGGGAAGGACAGGGTAGGGGGGAATGAGCAGTTCTTC	CSAGKDRVGGNEQFF
16	-	TRBJ2-7	TRBV7-2	many	TGTGCCAGCAGCTTAGGATCGGGAGGGGGCGGCTACGAGCAGTACTTC	CASSLGSGGGGYEQYF
15	-	TRBJ2-5	TRBV19	few	TGTGCCAGTAGGATCAGGGAAGGAGGAAGAGAGACCCAGTACTTC	CASRIREGGRETQYF
13	-	TRBJ1-1	TRBV7-8	-	TGTACCAGCAGCTTAGGCAGGAACACTGAAGCTTTCTTT	CTSSLGRNTEAFF
15	-	TRBJ1-1	TRBV5-1	many	TGCGCCAGCAGCTTGGGGGGACCTCGGGGCACTGAAGCTTTCTTT	CASSLGGPRGTEAFF
15	-	TRBJ1-2	TRBV28	-	TGTGCCAGCAGTTTACCAGGGAGTAGCGACTATGGCTACACCTTC	CASSLPGSSDYGYTF
12	-	TRBJ2-4	TRBV6-1	many	TGTGCCAGCAGTGAACCAGCCCCTATTCAGTACTTC	CASSEPAPIQYF
11	-	TRBJ1-1	TRBV13	many	TGTGCCAGCATGGAAGGGGGAGCAGCTTTCTTT	CASMEGGAAFF
12	-	TRBJ1-2	TRBV6-1	few	TGTGCCAGCAGTGACATCTACTATGGCTACACCTTC	CASSDIYYGYTF
16	TRBD2	TRBJ2-3	TRBV7-9	few	TGTGCCAGCAGCCTCGGGACTAGCGGGGGCCCAGATACGCAGTATTTT	CASSLGTSGGPDTQYF
17	-	TRBJ2-6	TRBV5-1	-	TGCGCCAGCAGCGTCTCAGGCCCAGGCTCTGGGGCCAACGTCCTGACTTTC	CASSVSGPGSGANVLTF
13	-	TRBJ2-1	TRBV5-1	few	TGCGCCAGCAGCTTGGGTGAATACAATGAGCAGTTCTTC	CASSLGEYNEQFF
14	-	TRBJ1-2	TRBV5-1	-	TGTGCCAGCAGCGTGGTAGGTCAGAACTATGGCTACACCTTC	CASSVVGQNYGYTF
14	TRBD2	TRBJ2-5	TRBV29-1	-	TGCAGCGTCACTCCCGGGACTAGCGAAGAGACCCAGTACTTC	CSVTPGTSEETQYF
14	-	TRBJ1-3	TRBV7-9	few	TGTGCCAGCATCCCAGGGAGGACAGGAAACACCATATATTTT	CASIPGRTGNTIYF
14	-	TRBJ1-1	TRBV14	-	TGTGCCAGCAGCCCGTGGACAGTGAACACTGAAGCTTTCTTT	CASSPWTVNTEAFF
14	-	TRBJ1-5	TRBV4-3	many	TGCGCCAGCAGCCCAACGGGGGGCGGTCAGCCCCAGCATTTT	CASSPTGGGQPQHF
16	-	TRBJ1-4	TRBV3-1	many	TGTGCCAGCAGCCAAGCCCTGGTTATTGGTAATGAAAAACTGTTTTTT	CASSQALVIGNEKLFF
14	-	TRBJ1-5	TRBV28	many	TGTAGCAGCCTCGGAGGGGTTAGCAATCAGCCCCAGCATTTT	CSSLGGVSNQPQHF
15	-	TRBJ2-7	TRBV28	few	TGTGCCAGCAGACCGAACTGGGGGCCCCCCTACGAGCAGTACTTC	CASRPNWGPPYEQYF
16	-	TRBJ2-5	TRBV6-2/TRBV6-3	many	TGTGCCAGCAGTTACTCTACTCTGGGACTGCAAGAGACCCAGTACTTC	CASSYSTLGLQETQYF
14	-	TRBJ2-4	TRBV20-1	many	TGCAGTGCCCAAAGCTCGGCGGCCAAAAACATTCAGTACTTC	CSAQSSAAKNIQYF
16	TRBD1	TRBJ2-7	TRBV20-1	many	TGCAGTGCTCCGGACAGGGGGGAGCTCGCCCTTTACGAGCAGTACTTC	CSAPDRGELALYEQYF
15	TRBD1	TRBJ1-6	TRBV6-1	many	TGTGCCAGCAGTGAAACCGGGACAGTTAATTCACCCCTCCACTTT	CASSETGTVNSPLHF